Listed here are 16 T cell receptor beta chains from one sample, sequenced in a study of shared clonotypes between healthy human individuals. The protocol was immunoSEQ multiplex PCR, while the TCRdb copy is restricted to in-frame clones and leaves out a portion. The sample shows 500,000 or so clones, 90% to 96% of them seen only once. The sequenced sample was naive CD4+ T cells sorted from blood. Subset meaning: CD45RA+ positively selected. The receptors derive from a woman aged 25-40 years in good health.

The CDR3 protein is CASSSPSGDSTDTQYF. As DNA, the CDR3 is TGTGCCAGCAGTTCTCCTAGCGGGGACAGCACAGATACGCAGTATTTT. The chain uses TRBV28 and TRBJ2-3, with 9 bases that match TRBD2. Germline values: CDR1 MDHEN, CDR2 SYDVKM. The CDR3 is 16 amino acids. V shed 4 bases, J shed 0 bases, and the junction held 5 bases outside the gene matches.

The rearrangement joins TRBV5-1 to TRBJ2-3, with D perhaps matching TRBD2 (6 bases). The CDR3 contains 18 residues. Trimming left V 4 bases short and J 2 bases short, with 23 bases between. CDR1 is SGHRS, CDR2 YFSETQ, per germline. CDR3 coding DNA: TGCGCCAGCAGCAAGACGAGGGGTGCGGGACCCTTCACAGATACGCAGTATTTT. It translates to CASSKTRGAGPFTDTQYF. Supplemented by reference TRBV5-1 and TRBJ2-3, the full variable domain reads KAGVTQTPRYLIKTRGQQVTLSCSPISGHRSVSWYQQTPGQGLQFLFEYFSETQRNKGNFPGRFSGRQFSNSRSEMNVSTLELGDSALYLCASSKTRGAGPFTDTQYFGPGTRLTVL.

This sequence joins TRBV9 and TRBJ2-4; no firm D call. The ends were cut back, 2 bases at V and 6 bases at J, with 12 bases in the middle. This CDR3 is built from 14 residues. Germline assignment: CDR1 SGDLS and CDR2 YYNGEE. The CDR3 bases are TGTGCCAGCAGCGTCTCTAGGTCGGGAAACATTCAGTACTTC. This codes for CASSVSRSGNIQYF.

This clone was counted a single time. The chain couples TRBV28 to TRBJ2-7; D perhaps matches TRBD1 (5 bases). CDR1 is MDHEN and CDR2 is SYDVKM in the germline V gene. The CDR3 sequence is 15 residues long. V lost 8 bases and J lost 5, with 22 bases in between. The CDR3 DNA follows: TGTGCCAGCGGCGGTGTTGTGCAGGGTGTCAACGAGCAGTACTTC. It is translated as CASGGVVQGVNEQYF. Supplemented by reference TRBV28 and TRBJ2-7, the full variable domain reads DVKVTQSSRYLVKRTGEKVFLECVQDMDHENMFWYRQDPGLGLRLIYFSYDVKMKEKGDIPEGYSVSREKKERFSLILESASTNQTSMYLCASGGVVQGVNEQYFGPGTRLTVT.

This chain connects TRBV4-1 to TRBJ2-5; D remains ambiguous. CDR1 and CDR2 from the germline V gene are MGHRA and YSYEKL. Trimming stripped 3 bases from V and 0 bases from J, with 8 bases between. There are 14 residues in the CDR3. The CDR3 DNA is TGCGCCAGCAGCCAGCCCAGCGACCAAGAGACCCAGTACTTC. As protein: CASSQPSDQETQYF.

The chain is built from TRBV18 and TRBJ2-7; possibly TRBD1 or TRBD2 for D (6 bases each). Trimming left V 3 bases short and J 2 bases short, with 11 bases between. This CDR3 has 14 amino acids. Germline values: CDR1 KGHSH, CDR2 LQKENI. The chain's CDR3 is CASSPRGGTYEQYF. The CDR3 DNA reads TGTGCCAGCTCACCTCGAGGGGGGACCTACGAGCAGTACTTC.

This rearrangement joins TRBV28 to TRBJ1-2; TRBD1 might be the D (6 bases). Trimming shortened V by 6 bases and J by 4 bases, and 15 bases separated the two germline ends. The germline CDR1 and CDR2 sequences are MDHEN and SYDVKM. This CDR3 spans 14 amino acids. CDR3 sequence reads: CASSATRGAYGYTF. The CDR3 bases are TGTGCCAGCAGCGCGACCAGGGGAGCCTATGGCTACACCTTC.

The V call is TRBV19, the J call TRBJ1-4; no firm D call. With 5 bases removed from V and 7 bases from J, the gap between germline ends came to 8 bases. This CDR3 contains 12 residues. Germline V gene lookup returns CDR1 LNHDA and CDR2 SQIVND (reference sequence). The CDR3 sequence: CASSAAFEKLFF. CDR3 DNA sequence: TGTGCCAGTAGTGCCGCTTTTGAAAAACTGTTTTTT.

The J gene is TRBJ1-1, the V gene TRBV29-1; D possibly corresponds to TRBD1 (6 bases). From germline, CDR1 is SQVTM and CDR2 ANQGSEA. The V gene lost 8 bases and the J gene lost 0 bases, with 16 bases spanning the gap. The CDR3 length is 14 residues. The CDR3 spells CSITWGQVNTEAFF. Written as DNA, the CDR3 is TGCAGCATAACATGGGGGCAGGTGAACACTGAAGCTTTCTTT.

This clone was observed a few times. J is TRBJ1-2 and V is TRBV19, with 9 positions matching TRBD1. The CDR3 is 13 residues long. Germline trimming cut 4 bases from V and 7 bases from J; bases unmatched to any gene: 4. Germline CDR1 LNHDA, CDR2 SQIVND (reference sequence). CDR3 sequence reads: CASSTGTGSGYTF. As DNA, the CDR3 is TGTGCCAGTAGTACCGGGACAGGGAGTGGCTACACCTTC.

The V and J genes are TRBV7-9 and TRBJ2-5; 8 bases map to TRBD1. This CDR3 is built from 15 residues. CDR1 and CDR2 (germline): SEHNR, FQNEAQ (reference sequence). Trimming took 5 bases from V and 4 from J; bases not matched to a gene: 9. The CDR3 nucleotides read TGTGCCAGCAGCCCCCACGGACAGGGTAGAGAGACCCAGTACTTC. Translated: CASSPHGQGRETQYF. The variable domain in full, completed from reference TRBV7-9 and TRBJ2-5, reads DTGVSQNPRHKITKRGQNVTFRCDPISEHNRLYWYRQTLGQGPEFLTYFQNEAQLEKSRLLSDRFSAERPKGSFSTLEIQRTEQGDSAMYLCASSPHGQGRETQYFGPGTRLLVL.

The chain employs TRBV18 and TRBJ2-7; TRBD1 matches at 8 bases. Trimming took 5 bases from V and 3 from J; bases not matched to a gene: 6. CDR3 length: 14 amino acids. Germline V CDR1 and CDR2: KGHSH, LQKENI. Here the CDR3 reads CASSTGTGDYEQYF. The DNA for the CDR3 is TGTGCCAGCTCAACCGGGACAGGTGACTACGAGCAGTACTTC.

The chain couples TRBV5-4 to TRBJ1-1, with 7 bases aligning to TRBD1. After removal of 5 bases from V and 0 bases from J, the junction contained 7 bases not matched to a gene. CDR1 is SGHNT and CDR2 is YYREEE in the germline V gene (reference sequence). This CDR3 contains 15 residues. The DNA for the CDR3 is TGTGCCAGCAGACCAGGGGACAGATTGAACACTGAAGCTTTCTTT. It translates to CASRPGDRLNTEAFF.

The V call is TRBV4-1, the J call TRBJ2-7; 9 bases map to TRBD1. Germline assignment: CDR1 MGHRA and CDR2 YSYEKL. V was pared by 4 bases and J by 6 bases, with 7 bases of the junction left unmatched. The CDR3 is 14 amino acids. The CDR3 spells CASSRDRVFLEQYF. Written as DNA, the CDR3 is TGCGCCAGCAGCCGGGACAGGGTTTTTCTCGAGCAGTACTTC.

V is TRBV5-1 and J is TRBJ2-1, with 8 bases lining up with TRBD1. J gave up 2 bases and V 7 bases, and 8 bases lay outside the gene matches. There are 15 residues in the CDR3. The V gene's germline CDR1 is SGHRS and CDR2 YFSETQ. CDR3 loop: CASRGQGAPYNEQFF. CDR3 bases: TGCGCCAGCCGGGGGCAGGGGGCGCCCTACAATGAGCAGTTCTTC.

The V and J genes are TRBV21-1 and TRBJ1-3. TRBV21-1 is designated a pseudogene. The CDR3 runs 15 residues. The CDR3 spells CASSKLVVSGNTIYF. DNA of the CDR3: TGTGCCAGCAGCAAACTCGTCGTCTCTGGAAACACCATATATTTT.